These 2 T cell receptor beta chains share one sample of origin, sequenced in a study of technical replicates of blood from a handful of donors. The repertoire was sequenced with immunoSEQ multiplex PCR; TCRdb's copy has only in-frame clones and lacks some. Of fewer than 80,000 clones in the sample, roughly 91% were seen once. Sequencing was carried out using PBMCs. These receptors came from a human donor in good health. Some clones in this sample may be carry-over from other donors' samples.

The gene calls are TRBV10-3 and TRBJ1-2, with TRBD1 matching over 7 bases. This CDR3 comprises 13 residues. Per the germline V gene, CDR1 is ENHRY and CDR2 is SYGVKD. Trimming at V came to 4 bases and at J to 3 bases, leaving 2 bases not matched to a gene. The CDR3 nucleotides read TGTGCCATCAGTGGGGACAGCGACTATGGCTACACCTTC. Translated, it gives CAISGDSDYGYTF.

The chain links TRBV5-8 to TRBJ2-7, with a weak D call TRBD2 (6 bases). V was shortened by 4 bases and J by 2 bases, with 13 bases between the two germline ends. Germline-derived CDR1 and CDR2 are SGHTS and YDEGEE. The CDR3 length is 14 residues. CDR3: CASSERAGTYEQYF. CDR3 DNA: TGTGCCAGCAGCGAGCGAGCGGGTACCTACGAGCAGTACTTC.